This record looks at one TCR beta chain sequence and its context. The data were obtained in a study of T cell changes during pregnancy in multiple sclerosis. Profiled with immunoSEQ multiplex PCR; TCRdb holds only in-frame clones, not every one. The profile shows fewer than 150,000 clones, roughly 95% of them singletons. The CDR3 spans 18 residues. V lost 5 bases to trimming and J lost 0 bases, with 20 bases between them. Germline assignment: CDR1 MDHEN and CDR2 SYDVKM. The genes are TRBV28 and TRBJ1-5; D is perhaps TRBD1 (6 bases). This clonotype was obtained from a female donor with multiple sclerosis, enrolled in a pregnancy study. The sequenced sample was peripheral blood, obtained after pregnancy. CDR3 amino acids: CASSKLQGGGYSNQPQHF. The CDR3 nucleotides are TGTGCCAGCAGTAAATTACAGGGAGGGGGGTATAGCAATCAGCCCCAGCATTTT.